This T cell receptor beta chain is from a study of T cell responses to AZD1222 COVID-19 vaccine. Study-level results: Donors were largely white British and mainly female; clonal diversity was possibly underestimated. CD4 TCRs linked to vaccination spanned spike, dominating at 160-218 and 743-854. Repertoires were obtained solely post-peak T cell response.

Remarks on this clone: What it recognizes is unknown.

Sequencing was performed with immunoSEQ multiplex PCR; in TCRdb, only in-frame clones are kept and a portion is missing. The sample holds 60,000 to 85,000 clones, 75% to 90% seen once. This CDR3 has 18 amino acids. Germline V gene data show CDR1 as LGHDT and CDR2 as YNNKEL (reference sequence). The V end was cut by 4 bases, the J end by 0 bases, with 21 bases between. Specimen: peripheral blood, collected on day 0 of AZD1222 vaccination. The chain couples TRBV3-1 (or the pseudogene TRBV3-2) to TRBJ1-2; possibly TRBD1 for D (6 bases). The clonotype was recovered from an adult in good health. The CDR3 region is CASSLSLFGTHSNYGYTF. The CDR3 DNA sequence: TGTGCCAGCAGCCTCTCTTTATTCGGGACACATTCTAACTATGGCTACACCTTC.